This paragraph reports one T cell receptor (beta chain). Antigen: not known. Using its own MiXCR run on the 5' RACE reads, TCRdb lists one record per CDR3 protein. The sample lists about 330,000 distinct CDR3 sequences; approximately 8.2% were seen once. This specimen comes from a study of CD8 T cells in ankylosing spondylitis. Findings and caveats of the study: The study identified a TCR beta motif of 7 or 8 highly homologous variants that appeared characteristic of ankylosing spondylitis blood.

This TCR was recovered from a male donor with ankylosing spondylitis. Sequenced input: blood, either unsorted or a sorted T cell fraction (not recorded which).

The CDR3 here is CAISPIALSGEQYF. DNA for the CDR3: TGTGCCATCAGCCCTATAGCCCTTTCCGGCGAGCAGTACTTC. V gene TRBV10-3 combines with J gene TRBJ2-7; D unclear. V dropped 6 bases and J dropped 6 bases, with 18 bases sitting between them. The germline gives CDR1 ENHRY, CDR2 SYGVKD. The length of the CDR3 is 14 residues.